A single sample gave rise to the 8 T cell receptor beta chains below, sequenced in a study of OX40 agonist ivuxolimab in advanced cancers. TCRdb keeps only in-frame clones here, not all; method: immunoSEQ multiplex PCR. The data show roughly 100,000 clones, 85% to 90% seen once. This specimen was CD4+ or CD8+ T cells sorted from blood, taken in a trial of the OX40 agonist ivuxolimab. The receptors originated from an adult with an advanced solid tumor such as melanoma, head and neck, liver or kidney cancer.

This chain links TRBV2 with TRBJ1-2; 11 bases align to TRBD1. The CDR3 sequence is 15 residues long. The junction had 5 bases not matched to a gene; V was cut back by 5 bases and J by 3 bases. CDR1 and CDR2 from the germline V gene are SNHLY and FYNNEI. CDR3 sequence: CASSNGQGADYGYTF. The DNA for the CDR3 is TGTGCCAGCAGTAACGGACAGGGGGCAGACTATGGCTACACCTTC.

The rearrangement links TRBV28 to TRBJ1-2; 9 bases align to TRBD1. V shed 6 bases, J shed 5 bases, and the junction held 13 bases outside the gene matches. The germline V gene has CDR1 MDHEN and CDR2 SYDVKM. The CDR3 runs 16 residues. The CDR3 region is CASSRSTGGLGYGYTF. The DNA for the CDR3 is TGTGCCAGCAGCCGATCGACAGGGGGGCTTGGGTATGGCTACACCTTC.

The J gene is TRBJ2-3, the V gene TRBV10-3; 14 nucleotides agree with TRBD2. The germline gives CDR1 ENHRY, CDR2 SYGVKD. V shed 2 bases, J shed 0 bases, and the junction held 10 bases outside the gene matches. This CDR3 is 20 amino acids long. CDR3 residues: CAISEPPGLAGETSTDTQYF. Here the CDR3 DNA reads TGTGCCATCAGTGAGCCGCCGGGACTAGCGGGGGAAACTAGCACAGATACGCAGTATTTT.

This CDR3 is CASSDGGHEQFF. Here the CDR3 DNA reads TGTGCCAGCAGTGATGGGGGACATGAGCAGTTCTTC. V is TRBV2 and J is TRBJ2-1; D may match TRBD1 or TRBD2 (5 bases each). The CDR3 contains 12 residues. Germline values: CDR1 SNHLY, CDR2 FYNNEI. V shed 3 bases and J shed 8 bases, with 8 bases lying between them.

There are many counts of this clone. The chain uses TRBV7-9 and TRBJ2-1, with a possible D match to TRBD2 (5 bases). The V gene lost 8 bases and the J gene lost 8 bases, with 19 bases spanning the gap. The germline V gene has CDR1 SEHNR and CDR2 FQNEAQ (reference sequence). The CDR3 is made up of 14 amino acids. Here the CDR3 reads CASSHGVTRDEQFF. In nucleotides, the CDR3 is TGTGCCAGCTCCCACGGGGTTACGAGGGATGAGCAGTTCTTC.

Only one count was recorded for this clone. The V and J genes are TRBV7-9 and TRBJ2-3; the D is unclear. The ends were cut back, 0 bases at V and 2 bases at J, with 3 bases in the middle. CDR3 length equals 13 residues. Germline loops: CDR1 SEHNR, CDR2 FQNEAQ (reference sequence). The CDR3 DNA follows: TGTGCCAGCAGCTTAGCGATCACAGATACGCAGTATTTT. Encoded protein: CASSLAITDTQYF. The whole variable domain, filled in from reference TRBV7-9 and TRBJ2-3, reads DTGVSQNPRHKITKRGQNVTFRCDPISEHNRLYWYRQTLGQGPEFLTYFQNEAQLEKSRLLSDRFSAERPKGSFSTLEIQRTEQGDSAMYLCASSLAITDTQYFGPGTRLTVL.

The chain joins TRBV30 to TRBJ2-2; a weak D match, TRBD1 (6 bases). The ends were cut back, 4 bases at V and 6 bases at J, with 12 bases in the middle. Germline CDR1 GTSNPN, CDR2 SVGIG (reference sequence). The CDR3 consists of 13 residues. In DNA, the CDR3 is TGTGCCTGGAATCCAGGGGCCCCCGGGGAGCTGTTTTTT. It is translated as CAWNPGAPGELFF.

This chain links TRBV10-3 with TRBJ1-1, with D unclear. The V end was cut by 2 bases, the J end by 1 base, with 8 bases between. The germline CDR1 and CDR2 sequences are ENHRY and SYGVKD. The CDR3 is made up of 14 amino acids. This CDR3 reads CAISELDANTEAFF. The CDR3 bases are TGTGCCATCAGTGAGCTGGACGCGAACACTGAAGCTTTCTTT.